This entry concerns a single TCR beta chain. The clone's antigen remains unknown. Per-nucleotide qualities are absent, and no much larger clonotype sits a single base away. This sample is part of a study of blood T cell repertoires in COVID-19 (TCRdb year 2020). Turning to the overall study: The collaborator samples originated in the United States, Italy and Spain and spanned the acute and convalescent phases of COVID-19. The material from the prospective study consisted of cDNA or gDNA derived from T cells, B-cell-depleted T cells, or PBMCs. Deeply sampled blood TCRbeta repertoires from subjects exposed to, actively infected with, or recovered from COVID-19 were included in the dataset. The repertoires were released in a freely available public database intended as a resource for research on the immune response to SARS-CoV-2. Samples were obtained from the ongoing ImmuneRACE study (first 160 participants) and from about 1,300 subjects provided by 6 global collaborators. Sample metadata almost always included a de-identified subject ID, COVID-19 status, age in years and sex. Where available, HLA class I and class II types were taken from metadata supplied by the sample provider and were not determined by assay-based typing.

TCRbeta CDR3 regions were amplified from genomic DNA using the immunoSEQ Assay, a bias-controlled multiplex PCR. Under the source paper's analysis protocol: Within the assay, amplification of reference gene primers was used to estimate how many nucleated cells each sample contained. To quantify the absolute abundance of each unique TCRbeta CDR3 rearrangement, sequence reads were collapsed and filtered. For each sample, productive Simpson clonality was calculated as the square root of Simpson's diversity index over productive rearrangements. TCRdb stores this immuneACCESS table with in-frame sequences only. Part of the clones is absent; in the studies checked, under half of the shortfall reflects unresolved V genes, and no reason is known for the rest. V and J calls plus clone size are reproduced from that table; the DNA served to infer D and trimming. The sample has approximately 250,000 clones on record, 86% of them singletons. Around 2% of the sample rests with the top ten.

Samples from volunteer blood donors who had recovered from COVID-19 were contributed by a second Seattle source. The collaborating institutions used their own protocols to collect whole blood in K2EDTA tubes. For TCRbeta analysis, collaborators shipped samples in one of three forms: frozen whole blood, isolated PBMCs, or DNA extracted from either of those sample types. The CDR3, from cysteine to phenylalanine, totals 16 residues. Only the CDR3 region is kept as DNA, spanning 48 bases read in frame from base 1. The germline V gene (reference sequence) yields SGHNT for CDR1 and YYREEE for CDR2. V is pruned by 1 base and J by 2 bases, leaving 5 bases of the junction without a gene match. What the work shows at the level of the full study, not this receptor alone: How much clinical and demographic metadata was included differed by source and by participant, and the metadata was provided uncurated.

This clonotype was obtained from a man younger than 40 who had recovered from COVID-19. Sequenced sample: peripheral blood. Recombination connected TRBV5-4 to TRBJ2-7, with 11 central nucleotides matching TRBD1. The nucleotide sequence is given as TGTGCCAGCAGCTTGTATGGGACAGGGGGACCCTACGAGCAGTACTTC. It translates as CASSLYGTGGPYEQYF.